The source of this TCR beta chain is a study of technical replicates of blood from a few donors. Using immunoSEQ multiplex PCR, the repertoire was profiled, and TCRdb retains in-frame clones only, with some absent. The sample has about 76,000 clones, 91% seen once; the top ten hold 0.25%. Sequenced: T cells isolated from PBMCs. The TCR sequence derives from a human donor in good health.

The CDR3, as DNA: TGTGCCAGCAGCGTTCGGGGTGGCGATGAGCAGTTCTTC. It specifies CASSVRGGDEQFF. The V call is TRBV9, the J call TRBJ2-1; a possible D gene is TRBD2 (5 bases). From germline, CDR1 is SGDLS and CDR2 YYNGEE. The CDR3 runs to 13 residues. Trimming shortened V by 2 bases and J by 8 bases, and 11 bases separated the two germline ends.